This T cell receptor beta chain comes out of a study of PD-L1 blockade in urothelial cancer. Patients had locally advanced or metastatic urothelial carcinoma. The table came from immunoSEQ multiplex PCR; TCRdb's copy has only in-frame clones and leaves some out. The sample includes 70,000 or so clones, 84% of them seen just once. Sequenced here: PBMCs, sampled around atezolizumab (anti-PD-L1) treatment. This receptor was obtained from a man between 70 and 80 years old with urothelial cancer.

The CDR3 sequence is CASSVTDSTNTEAFF. DNA of the CDR3: TGCGCCAGCAGCGTGACGGACAGTACGAACACTGAAGCTTTCTTT. The V and J genes are TRBV5-1 and TRBJ1-1; the D gene is possibly TRBD1 (6 bases). Per germline, CDR1 SGHRS and CDR2 YFSETQ. The CDR3 has 15 residues. V gave up 4 bases and J gave up 1 base, with 14 bases separating them.